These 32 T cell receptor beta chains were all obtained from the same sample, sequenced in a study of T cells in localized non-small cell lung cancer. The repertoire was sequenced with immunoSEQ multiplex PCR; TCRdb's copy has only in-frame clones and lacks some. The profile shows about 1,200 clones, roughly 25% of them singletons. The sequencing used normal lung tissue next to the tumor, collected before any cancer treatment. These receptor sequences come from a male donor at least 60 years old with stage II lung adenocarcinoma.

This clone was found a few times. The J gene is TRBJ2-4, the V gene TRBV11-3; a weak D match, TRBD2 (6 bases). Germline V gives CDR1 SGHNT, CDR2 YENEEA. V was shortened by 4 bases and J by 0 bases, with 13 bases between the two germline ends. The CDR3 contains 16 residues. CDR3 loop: CASSSGTPLAKNIQYF. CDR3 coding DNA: TGTGCCAGCAGCTCCGGGACTCCTCTAGCCAAAAACATTCAGTACTTC.

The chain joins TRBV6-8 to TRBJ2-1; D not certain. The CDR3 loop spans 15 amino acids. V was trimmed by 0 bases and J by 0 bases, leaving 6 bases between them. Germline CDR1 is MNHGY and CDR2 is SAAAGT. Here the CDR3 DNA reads TGTGCCAGCAGTTACTCGGCTAGCTCCTACAATGAGCAGTTCTTC. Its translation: CASSYSASSYNEQFF.

The CDR3 protein is CASSLGTGLAGANVLTF. The CDR3 DNA reads as TGTGCCAGCAGCTTAGGGACAGGGTTAGCTGGGGCCAACGTCCTGACTTTC. This chain uses TRBV11-3 with TRBJ2-6, with 8 positions matching TRBD1. There are 17 residues in the CDR3. The ends lost 1 base at V and 2 bases at J; junction bases unmatched: 4. Germline V lookup: CDR1 SGHNT, CDR2 YENEEA.

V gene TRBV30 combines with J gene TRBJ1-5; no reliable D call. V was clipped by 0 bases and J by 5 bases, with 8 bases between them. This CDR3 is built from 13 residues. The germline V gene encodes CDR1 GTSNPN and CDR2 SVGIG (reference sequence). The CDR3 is CAWSVGRDQPQHF. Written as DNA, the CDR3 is TGTGCCTGGAGTGTAGGTAGGGATCAGCCCCAGCATTTT.

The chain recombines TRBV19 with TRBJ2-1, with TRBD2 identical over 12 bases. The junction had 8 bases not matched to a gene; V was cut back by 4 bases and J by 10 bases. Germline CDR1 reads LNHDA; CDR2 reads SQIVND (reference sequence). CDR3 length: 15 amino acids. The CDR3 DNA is TGTGCCAGTAGTACTTCTAGCGGGGGGGTTAAAGAGCAGTTCTTC. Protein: CASSTSSGGVKEQFF.

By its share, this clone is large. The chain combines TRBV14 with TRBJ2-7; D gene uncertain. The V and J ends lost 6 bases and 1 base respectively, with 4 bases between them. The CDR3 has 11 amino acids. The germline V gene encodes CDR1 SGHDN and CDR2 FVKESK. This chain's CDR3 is CASSRSYEQYF. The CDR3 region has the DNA TGTGCCAGCAGTCGTTCCTACGAGCAGTACTTC. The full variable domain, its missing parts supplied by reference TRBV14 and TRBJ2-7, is EAGVTQFPSHSVIEKGQTVTLRCDPISGHDNLYWYRRVMGKEIKFLLHFVKESKQDESGMPNNRFLAERTGGTYSTLKVQPAELEDSGVYFCASSRSYEQYFGPGTRLTVT.

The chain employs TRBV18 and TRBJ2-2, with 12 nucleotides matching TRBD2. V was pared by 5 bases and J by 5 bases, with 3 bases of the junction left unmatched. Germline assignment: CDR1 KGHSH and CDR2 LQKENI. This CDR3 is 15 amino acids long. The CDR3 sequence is CASSETSGGTGELFF. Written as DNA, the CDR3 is TGTGCCAGCTCAGAGACTAGCGGGGGAACCGGGGAGCTGTTTTTT. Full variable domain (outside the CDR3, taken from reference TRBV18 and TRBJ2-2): NAGVMQNPRHLVRRRGQEARLRCSPMKGHSHVYWYRQLPEEGLKFMVYLQKENIIDESGMPKERFSAEFPKEGPSILRIQQVVRGDSAAYFCASSETSGGTGELFFGEGSRLTVL.

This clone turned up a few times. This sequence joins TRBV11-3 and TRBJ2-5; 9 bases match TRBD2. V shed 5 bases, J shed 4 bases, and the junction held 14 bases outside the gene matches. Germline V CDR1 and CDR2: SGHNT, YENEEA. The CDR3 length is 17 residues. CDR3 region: CASSAALGLAEAETQYF. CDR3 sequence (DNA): TGTGCCAGCAGCGCGGCTTTGGGACTAGCAGAGGCAGAGACCCAGTACTTC.

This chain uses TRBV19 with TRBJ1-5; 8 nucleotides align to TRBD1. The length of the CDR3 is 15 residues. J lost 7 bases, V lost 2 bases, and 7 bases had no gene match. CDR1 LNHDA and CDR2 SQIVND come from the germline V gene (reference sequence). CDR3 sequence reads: CASSIRTGSSQPQHF. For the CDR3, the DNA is TGTGCCAGTAGTATAAGGACAGGGTCCTCCCAGCCCCAGCATTTT. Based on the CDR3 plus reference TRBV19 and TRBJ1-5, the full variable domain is DGGITQSPKYLFRKEGQNVTLSCEQNLNHDAMYWYRQDPGQGLRLIYYSQIVNDFQKGDIAEGYSVSREKKESFPLTVTSAQKNPTAFYLCASSIRTGSSQPQHFGDGTRLSIL.

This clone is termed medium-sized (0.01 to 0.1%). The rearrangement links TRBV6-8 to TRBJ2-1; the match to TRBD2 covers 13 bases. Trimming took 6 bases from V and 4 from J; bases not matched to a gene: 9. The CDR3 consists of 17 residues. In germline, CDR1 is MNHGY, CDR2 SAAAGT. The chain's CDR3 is CASSPRLAGGHYNEQFF. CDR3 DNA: TGTGCCAGCAGCCCCCGACTAGCGGGGGGTCATTACAATGAGCAGTTCTTC.

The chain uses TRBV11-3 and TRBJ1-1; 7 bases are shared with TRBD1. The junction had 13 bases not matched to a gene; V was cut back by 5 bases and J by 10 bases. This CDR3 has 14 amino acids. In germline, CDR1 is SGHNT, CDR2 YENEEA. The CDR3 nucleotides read TGTGCCAGCAGCAAGCAGGGGGGTGTTTCGGTAGCTTTCTTT. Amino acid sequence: CASSKQGGVSVAFF.

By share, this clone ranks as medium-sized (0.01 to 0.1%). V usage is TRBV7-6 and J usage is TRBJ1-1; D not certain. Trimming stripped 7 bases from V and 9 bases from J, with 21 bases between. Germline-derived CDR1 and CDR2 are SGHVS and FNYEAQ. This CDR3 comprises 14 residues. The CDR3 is CASTPRPSQEKAFF. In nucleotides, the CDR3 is TGTGCCAGCACCCCCCGTCCTAGTCAAGAGAAAGCTTTCTTT.

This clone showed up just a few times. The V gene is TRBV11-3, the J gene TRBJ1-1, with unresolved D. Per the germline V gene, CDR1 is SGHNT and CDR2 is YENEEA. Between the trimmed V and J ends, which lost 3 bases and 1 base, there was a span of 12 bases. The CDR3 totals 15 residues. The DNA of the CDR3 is TGTGCCAGCAGCTTGCTCGAGAGAAAGAACACTGAAGCTTTCTTT. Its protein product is CASSLLERKNTEAFF.

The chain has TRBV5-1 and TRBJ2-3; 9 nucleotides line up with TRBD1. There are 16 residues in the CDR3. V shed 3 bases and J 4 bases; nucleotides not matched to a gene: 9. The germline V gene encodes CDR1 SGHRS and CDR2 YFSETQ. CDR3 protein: CASSSGQGKIADTQYF. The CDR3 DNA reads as TGCGCCAGCAGCTCTGGACAGGGGAAGATCGCAGATACGCAGTATTTT.

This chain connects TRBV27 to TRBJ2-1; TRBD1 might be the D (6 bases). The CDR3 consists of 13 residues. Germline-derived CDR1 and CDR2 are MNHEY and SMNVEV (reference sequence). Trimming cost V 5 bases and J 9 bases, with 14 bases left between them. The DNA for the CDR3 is TGTGCCAGCAGTCCCTCGACAGGCGGTGAGCAGTTCTTC. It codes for CASSPSTGGEQFF.

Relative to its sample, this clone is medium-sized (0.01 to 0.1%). The CDR3 is CASSHPRQGESGYTF. CDR3 DNA sequence: TGTGCCAGCAGCCATCCTAGACAGGGTGAAAGTGGCTACACCTTC. This chain connects TRBV6-8 to TRBJ1-2; 7 nucleotides align to TRBD1. The ends lost 6 bases at V and 7 bases at J; junction bases unmatched: 14. The CDR3 has 15 residues. Germline V CDR1 and CDR2: MNHGY, SAAAGT.

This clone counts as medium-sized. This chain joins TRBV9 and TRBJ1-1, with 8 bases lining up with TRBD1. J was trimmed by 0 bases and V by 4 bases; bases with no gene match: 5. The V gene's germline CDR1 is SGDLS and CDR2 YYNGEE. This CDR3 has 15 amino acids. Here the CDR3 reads CASSPRQGMNTEAFF. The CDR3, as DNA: TGTGCCAGCAGCCCTCGACAGGGGATGAACACTGAAGCTTTCTTT.

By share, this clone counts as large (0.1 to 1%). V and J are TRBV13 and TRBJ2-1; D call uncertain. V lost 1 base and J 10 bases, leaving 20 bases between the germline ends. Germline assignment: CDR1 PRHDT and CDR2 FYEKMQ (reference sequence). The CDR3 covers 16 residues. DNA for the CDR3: TGTGCCAGCAGCTTAGTGTTGGGGTTAAGGGTTGGGGAGCAGTTCTTC. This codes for CASSLVLGLRVGEQFF.

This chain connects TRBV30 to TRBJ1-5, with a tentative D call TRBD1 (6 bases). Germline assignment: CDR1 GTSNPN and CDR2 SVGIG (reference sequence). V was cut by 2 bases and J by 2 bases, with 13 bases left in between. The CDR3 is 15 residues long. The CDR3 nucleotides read TGTGCCTGGAGTCCACAGGGTAGGCGCAATCAGCCCCAGCATTTT. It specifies CAWSPQGRRNQPQHF.

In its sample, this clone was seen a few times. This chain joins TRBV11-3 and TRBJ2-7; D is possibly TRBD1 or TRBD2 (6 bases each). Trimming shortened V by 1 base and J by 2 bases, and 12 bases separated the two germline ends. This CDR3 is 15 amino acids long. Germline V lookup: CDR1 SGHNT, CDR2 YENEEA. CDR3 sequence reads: CASSLGGGQAYEQYF. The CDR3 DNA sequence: TGTGCCAGCAGCTTAGGAGGGGGGCAAGCCTACGAGCAGTACTTC.

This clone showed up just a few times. The CDR3 is CASSPSDRASYEQYF. CDR3 coding DNA: TGTGCCAGCAGTCCCTCGGACAGGGCTTCATACGAGCAGTACTTC. The chain links TRBV6-7 to TRBJ2-7; 8 nucleotides agree with TRBD1. TRBV6-7 falls under the ORF class, with uncertain function. The CDR3 is 15 amino acids. Germline trimming cut 5 bases from V and 4 bases from J; bases unmatched to any gene: 10.

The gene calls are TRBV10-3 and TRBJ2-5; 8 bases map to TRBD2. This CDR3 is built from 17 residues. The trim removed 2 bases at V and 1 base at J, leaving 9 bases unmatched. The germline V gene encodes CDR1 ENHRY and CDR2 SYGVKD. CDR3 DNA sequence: TGTGCCATCAGTGAGCCCACTAGCGGAGTAGTCCAAGAGACCCAGTACTTC. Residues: CAISEPTSGVVQETQYF.

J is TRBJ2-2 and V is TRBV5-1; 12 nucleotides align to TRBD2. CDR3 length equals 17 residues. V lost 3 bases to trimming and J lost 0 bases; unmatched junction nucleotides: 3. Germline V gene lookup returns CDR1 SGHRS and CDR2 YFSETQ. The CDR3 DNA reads TGCGCCAGCAGCTCCAGACTAGCGGGAGCGAACACCGGGGAGCTGTTTTTT. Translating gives CASSSRLAGANTGELFF.

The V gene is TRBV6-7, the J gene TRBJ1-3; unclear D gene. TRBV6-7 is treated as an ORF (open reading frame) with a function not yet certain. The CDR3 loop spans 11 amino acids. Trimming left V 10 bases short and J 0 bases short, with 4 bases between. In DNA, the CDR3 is TGTGCCACCGCCTCTGGAAACACCATATATTTT. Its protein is CATASGNTIYF.

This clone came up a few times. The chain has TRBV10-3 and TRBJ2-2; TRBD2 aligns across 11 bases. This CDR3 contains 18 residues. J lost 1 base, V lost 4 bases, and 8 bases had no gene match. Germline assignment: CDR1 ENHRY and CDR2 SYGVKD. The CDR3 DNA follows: TGTGCCATCAGTGGACCCATAGCGGGGGGGCGGAACACCGGGGAGCTGTTTTTT. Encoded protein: CAISGPIAGGRNTGELFF.

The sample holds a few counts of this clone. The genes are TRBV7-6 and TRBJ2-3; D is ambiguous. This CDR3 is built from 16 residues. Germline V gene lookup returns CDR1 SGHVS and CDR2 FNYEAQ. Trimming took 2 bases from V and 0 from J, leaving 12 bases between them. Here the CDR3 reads CASSLLGTTSTDTQYF. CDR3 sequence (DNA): TGTGCCAGCAGCTTATTAGGTACCACTAGCACAGATACGCAGTATTTT.

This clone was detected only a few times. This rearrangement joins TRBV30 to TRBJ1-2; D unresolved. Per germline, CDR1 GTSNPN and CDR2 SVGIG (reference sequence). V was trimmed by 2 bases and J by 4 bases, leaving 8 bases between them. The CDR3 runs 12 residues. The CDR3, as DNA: TGTGCCTGGAGTCCTTCAGCCTATGGCTACACCTTC. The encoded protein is CAWSPSAYGYTF. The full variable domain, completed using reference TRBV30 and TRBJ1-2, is SQTIHQWPATLVQPVGSPLSLECTVEGTSNPNLYWYRQAAGRGLQLLFYSVGIGQISSEVPQNLSASRPQDRQFILSSKKLLLSDSGFYLCAWSPSAYGYTFGSGTRLTVV.

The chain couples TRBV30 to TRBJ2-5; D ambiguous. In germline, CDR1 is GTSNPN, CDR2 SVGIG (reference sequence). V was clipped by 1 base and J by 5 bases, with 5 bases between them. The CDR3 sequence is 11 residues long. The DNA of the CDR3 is TGTGCCTGGAGTGGAAGTGAGACCCAGTACTTC. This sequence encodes CAWSGSETQYF.

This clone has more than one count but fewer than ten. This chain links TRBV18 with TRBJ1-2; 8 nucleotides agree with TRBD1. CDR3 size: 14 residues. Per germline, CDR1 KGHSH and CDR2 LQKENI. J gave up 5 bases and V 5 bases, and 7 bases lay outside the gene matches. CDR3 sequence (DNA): TGTGCCAGCTCAGCGACAGGGGTTGGTTATGGCTACACCTTC. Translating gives CASSATGVGYGYTF.

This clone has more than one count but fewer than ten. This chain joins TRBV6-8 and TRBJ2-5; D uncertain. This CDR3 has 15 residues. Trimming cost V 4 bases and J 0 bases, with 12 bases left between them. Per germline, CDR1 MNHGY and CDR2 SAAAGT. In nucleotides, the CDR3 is TGTGCCAGCAGTTGGGTGACGGGTTACCAAGAGACCCAGTACTTC. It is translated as CASSWVTGYQETQYF.

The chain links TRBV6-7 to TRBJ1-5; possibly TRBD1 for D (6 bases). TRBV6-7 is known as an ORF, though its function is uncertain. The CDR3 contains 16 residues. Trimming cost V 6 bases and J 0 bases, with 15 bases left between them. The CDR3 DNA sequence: TGTGCCAGCAGGAAGGACAGTCCATATAGCAATCAGCCCCAGCATTTT. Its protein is CASRKDSPYSNQPQHF.

The DNA of the CDR3 is TGTGCCAGCGGATCCATGACAGGGTGGGAGGAGCAGTACGTC. Protein: CASGSMTGWEEQYV. This chain connects TRBV28 to TRBJ2-7; 7 bases agree with TRBD1. Per germline, CDR1 MDHEN and CDR2 SYDVKM. The J segment lost 7 bases and the V segment lost 8 bases, leaving 14 bases of the junction unmatched. This CDR3 is 14 amino acids long.